What follows are 3 T cell receptor beta chains derived from one specimen sequenced in a study of cytomegalovirus exposure and HLA in healthy donors (dated by TCRdb to about 2017). The library was built by means of the immunoSEQ multiplex PCR assay. For the multiplex PCR, a mixture combining 60 forward primers for TCR Vbeta segments and 13 reverse primers for TCR Jbeta segments was used. This is the immuneACCESS table as TCRdb keeps it, with only in-frame sequences that have V and J called. A part of the clones is gone; compared with another copy, unresolved V genes explain less than half, and the rest is unexplained. This sample comprises roughly 150,000 clones, 65% to 80% of them detected only once. The top ten hold more than 3% of the sample. Sequencing was performed on PBMCs. These receptors originate from a male donor in good health and CMV-seronegative.

This chain connects TRBV9 to TRBJ1-2; 7 nucleotides agree with TRBD1. V was clipped by 0 bases and J by 6 bases; unmatched bases: 5. CDR1 SGDLS and CDR2 YYNGEE come from the germline V gene. The CDR3 has 14 amino acids. CDR3 nucleotides: TGTGCCAGCAGCGTAGAGACAGGGTATAATGGCTACACCTTC. Residues: CASSVETGYNGYTF. The variable domain in full, completed from reference TRBV9 and TRBJ1-2, reads DSGVTQTPKHLITATGQRVTLRCSPRSGDLSVYWYQQSLDQGLQFLIQYYNGEERAKGNILERFSAQQFPDLHSELNLSSLELGDSALYFCASSVETGYNGYTFGSGTRLTVV.

This clone turned up a few times. The gene calls are TRBV21-1 and TRBJ1-5; the table's D gene call, TRBD1, was not cross checked with the DNA. TRBV21-1 is an annotated pseudogene. The CDR3 has 19 amino acids. The CDR3 loop reads CASSNLPGTYPERNQPQHF. Written as DNA, the CDR3 is TGTGCCAGCAGCAACCTCCCCGGGACATACCCCGAGAGAAATCAGCCCCAGCATTTT.

The V and J genes are TRBV2 and TRBJ1-1; no definite D call. The CDR3 runs to 15 residues. The germline V and J ends were trimmed by 2 bases and 2 bases, with 12 bases remaining between them. Germline CDR1 and CDR2: SNHLY and FYNNEI. This chain's CDR3 is CASSERRGDNTEAFF. CDR3 in DNA: TGTGCCAGCAGTGAAAGGCGGGGAGACAACACTGAAGCTTTCTTT.